What follows is one T cell receptor beta chain and its context. Its antigen is still unknown. The source of the sample is a study of vaccination and CD4 T cells after COVID-19. The assay that was used to sequence DNA from cultured CD4+ T cells was the Oncomine TCR Beta short-read assay. Genomic DNA was extracted from cultured CD4+ T cells. TCRdb re-derived calls from the PCR reads in MiXCR, one entry per CDR3 protein. The repertoire holds some 7,000 distinct CDR3 sequences, 35% to 45% seen once, with approximately 30% in the top ten. The V gene lost 4 bases and the J gene lost 0 bases, with 12 bases spanning the gap. Germline V lookup: CDR1 KGHSH, CDR2 LQKENI. The CDR3 runs 15 residues. Treatment described: approximately nine-day PBMC culture with coronavirus spike peptide pools or control peptides (ViraFEST assay). Pre-COVID-19 pandemic sampling (2011-2018) yielded the unexposed donor's CD4+ T cells.

This TCR came from a human donor in good health. The chain employs TRBV18 and TRBJ1-1; tentatively, D is TRBD1 (6 bases). The sequencing sample was made of CD4+ T cells from blood, cultured in vitro. The CDR3 spells CASSLVTGLNTEAFF. The DNA for the CDR3 is TGTGCCAGCTCACTAGTGACAGGCCTGAACACTGAAGCTTTCTTT. The whole variable domain, filled in from reference TRBV18 and TRBJ1-1, reads NAGVMQNPRHLVRRRGQEARLRCSPMKGHSHVYWYRQLPEEGLKFMVYLQKENIIDESGMPKERFSAEFPKEGPSILRIQQVVRGDSAAYFCASSLVTGLNTEAFFGQGTRLTVV.